This T cell receptor (beta chain) was sequenced for a study of PD-1 blockade in classical Hodgkin lymphoma. Study in general: Nivolumab dosing for patients was 3 mg/kg, administered intravenously every 2 weeks.

Trimming pared 0 bases from V and 6 bases from J, leaving 0 bases between. The CDR3 sequence is 11 residues long. Germline V gene sequence: CDR1 SGHDT, CDR2 YYEEEE. A remark on this clone: Its target is not known.

Study-level points and caveats: Reported findings placed baseline TCR diversity lower in newly diagnosed patients (compared with healthy donors). Newly diagnosed and completely responding patients shared comparable baseline diversity. No one has yet defined what causes the repertoire differences, which may be disease activity or prior therapy.

All patients relapsed after autologous stem cell transplantation, and brentuximab vedotin exposure varied. Here immunoSEQ multiplex PCR was the method, and the copy in TCRdb shows in-frame clones only, minus some. Counted here are about 110,000 clones, roughly nine tenths occurring once; the ten biggest clones make up 20%. V gene TRBV5-6 combines with J gene TRBJ1-4, with D uncertain. The sample was peripheral blood mononuclear cells (PBMCs), taken before the second cycle of nivolumab. The receptor comes from a human donor with classical Hodgkin lymphoma. The CDR3 coding sequence is TGTGCCAGCAGCTTGGATGAAAAACTGTTTTTT. Its translation: CASSLDEKLFF.